These T cell receptor beta chains were read from a single sample in a study of CD8 T cells in ankylosing spondylitis. MiXCR, applied by TCRdb to the 5' RACE reads, yields one record per CDR3 protein. The sample lists tens of thousands of distinct CDR3 sequences, 4% occurring once. The source material was blood, either unsorted or a sorted T cell fraction (not recorded which). These receptors were obtained from a female donor with ankylosing spondylitis or in good health (not recorded which). The CDR3 runs from the conserved cysteine through the conserved F or W. D genes are given only for firm matches. The size entry is marked missing in some rows and otherwise reads once, few, many or a size class.

D gene: TRBD2; J gene: TRBJ2-2; V gene: TRBV9; clone size: .; CDR3 protein: CASSPTSGATGELFF; CDR3 DNA: TGTGCCAGCAGTCCGACTAGCGGGGCAACCGGGGAGCTGTTTTTT
D gene: TRBD2; J gene: TRBJ2-2; V gene: TRBV9; clone size: many; CDR3 protein: CASSPLAGGFGSGELFF; CDR3 DNA: TGTGCCAGCAGCCCGCTAGCGGGGGGATTTGGATCCGGGGAGCTGTTTTTT
D gene: TRBD2; J gene: TRBJ2-1; V gene: TRBV9; clone size: many; CDR3 protein: CASSVAPSTSGGTNEQFF; CDR3 DNA: TGTGCCAGCAGCGTAGCCCCCTCAACTAGCGGGGGAACCAATGAGCAGTTCTTC
D gene: .; J gene: TRBJ1-3; V gene: TRBV9; clone size: many; CDR3 protein: CASSVYDGNTIYF; CDR3 DNA: TGTGCCAGCAGCGTTTATGATGGAAACACCATATATTTT
D gene: .; J gene: TRBJ2-3; V gene: TRBV9; clone size: few; CDR3 protein: CASSVVGADTDTQYF; CDR3 DNA: TGTGCCAGCAGCGTAGTGGGGGCCGACACAGATACGCAGTATTTT
D gene: .; J gene: TRBJ1-1; V gene: TRBV9; clone size: many; CDR3 protein: CASSVDTGLRTEAFF; CDR3 DNA: TGTGCCAGCAGCGTAGATACGGGACTGCGCACTGAAGCTTTCTTT
D gene: .; J gene: TRBJ1-6; V gene: TRBV9; clone size: many; CDR3 protein: CASSPEGFPPLHF; CDR3 DNA: TGTGCCAGCAGCCCAGAAGGGTTTCCACCCCTCCACTTT
D gene: .; J gene: TRBJ2-4; V gene: TRBV9; clone size: many; CDR3 protein: CASSVSGKNIQYF; CDR3 DNA: TGTGCCAGCAGCGTATCAGGAAAAAACATTCAGTACTTC
D gene: .; J gene: TRBJ1-6; V gene: TRBV9; clone size: medium-sized; CDR3 protein: CASSVRGGGSPLHF; CDR3 DNA: TGTGCCAGCAGCGTGAGGGGTGGCGGTTCACCCCTCCACTTT
D gene: .; J gene: TRBJ1-2; V gene: TRBV25-1; clone size: medium-sized; CDR3 protein: CATPPLWDYGYTF; CDR3 DNA: TGTGCCACCCCCCCTTTGTGGGACTATGGCTACACCTTC
D gene: TRBD2; J gene: TRBJ2-5; V gene: TRBV9; clone size: .; CDR3 protein: CASSPPGLRYKTQYF; CDR3 DNA: TGTGCCAGCAGCCCCCCGGGACTACGATATAAGACCCAGTACTTC
D gene: TRBD1; J gene: TRBJ2-1; V gene: TRBV9; clone size: many; CDR3 protein: CASSVIQGNEQFF; CDR3 DNA: TGTGCCAGCAGCGTCATACAGGGGAATGAGCAGTTCTTC
D gene: TRBD1; J gene: TRBJ2-1; V gene: TRBV9; clone size: many; CDR3 protein: CASSRGQAGHEQFF; CDR3 DNA: TGTGCCAGCAGCAGAGGACAGGCCGGCCATGAGCAGTTCTTC
D gene: TRBD2; J gene: TRBJ2-1; V gene: TRBV9; clone size: many; CDR3 protein: CASSVGSSGGAANEQFF; CDR3 DNA: TGTGCCAGCAGCGTAGGTAGTAGCGGGGGGGCCGCGAATGAGCAGTTCTTC
D gene: .; J gene: TRBJ1-1; V gene: TRBV9; clone size: many; CDR3 protein: CASSYNWELNTEAFF; CDR3 DNA: TGTGCCAGCAGCTATAACTGGGAATTGAACACTGAAGCTTTCTTT
D gene: .; J gene: TRBJ2-7; V gene: TRBV9; clone size: many; CDR3 protein: CASSARGGPYEQYF; CDR3 DNA: TGTGCCAGCAGCGCCCGAGGAGGTCCCTACGAGCAGTACTTC
D gene: TRBD2; J gene: TRBJ2-2; V gene: TRBV9; clone size: many; CDR3 protein: CASSVGGDGELFF; CDR3 DNA: TGTGCCAGCAGCGTTGGGGGGGACGGGGAGCTGTTTTTT
D gene: TRBD2; J gene: TRBJ2-1; V gene: TRBV9; clone size: many; CDR3 protein: CASSVLAGGPLGQFF; CDR3 DNA: TGTGCCAGCAGCGTACTGGCGGGGGGCCCCCTAGGGCAGTTCTTC
D gene: TRBD1; J gene: TRBJ2-4; V gene: TRBV9; clone size: many; CDR3 protein: CASSVEGAGENIQYF; CDR3 DNA: TGTGCCAGCAGCGTCGAGGGGGCAGGGGAAAACATTCAGTACTTC
D gene: .; J gene: TRBJ2-3; V gene: TRBV9; clone size: medium-sized; CDR3 protein: CASSVGRTDTQYF; CDR3 DNA: TGTGCCAGCAGCGTAGGACGCACAGATACGCAGTATTTT
D gene: TRBD1; J gene: TRBJ2-7; V gene: TRBV9; clone size: many; CDR3 protein: CASSAALGQIPYEQYF; CDR3 DNA: TGTGCCAGCAGCGCTGCCCTGGGACAGATCCCCTACGAGCAGTACTTC
D gene: TRBD1; J gene: TRBJ1-6; V gene: TRBV9; clone size: many; CDR3 protein: CASSGDRVYSPLHF; CDR3 DNA: TGTGCCAGCAGCGGGGACAGGGTTTATTCACCCCTCCACTTT
D gene: .; J gene: TRBJ2-3; V gene: TRBV9; clone size: many; CDR3 protein: CASSVDQTTDTQYF; CDR3 DNA: TGTGCCAGCAGCGTAGATCAGACTACAGATACGCAGTATTTT
D gene: .; J gene: TRBJ2-5; V gene: TRBV9; clone size: many; CDR3 protein: CASSVASAGETQYF; CDR3 DNA: TGTGCCAGCAGCGTAGCATCCGCTGGAGAGACCCAGTACTTC
D gene: .; J gene: TRBJ2-5; V gene: TRBV9; clone size: many; CDR3 protein: CASTSDRQETQYF; CDR3 DNA: TGTGCCAGCACCTCGGACCGGCAAGAGACCCAGTACTTC
D gene: TRBD2; J gene: TRBJ2-1; V gene: TRBV9; clone size: many; CDR3 protein: CASSVELAGGNYNEQFF; CDR3 DNA: TGTGCCAGCAGCGTAGAACTAGCGGGGGGCAATTACAATGAGCAGTTCTTC
D gene: TRBD2; J gene: TRBJ2-7; V gene: TRBV9; clone size: many; CDR3 protein: CASSWGASGTSEQYF; CDR3 DNA: TGTGCCAGCAGCTGGGGGGCCTCGGGGACTAGCGAGCAGTACTTC
D gene: TRBD1; J gene: TRBJ1-2; V gene: TRBV9; clone size: many; CDR3 protein: CASSVSRGQIYGYTF; CDR3 DNA: TGTGCCAGCAGCGTCTCCAGGGGGCAAATCTATGGCTACACCTTC
D gene: TRBD1; J gene: TRBJ1-2; V gene: TRBV9; clone size: many; CDR3 protein: CASSANSGTGLLQGYTF; CDR3 DNA: TGTGCCAGCAGCGCGAATTCCGGGACAGGGCTGCTACAAGGCTACACCTTC